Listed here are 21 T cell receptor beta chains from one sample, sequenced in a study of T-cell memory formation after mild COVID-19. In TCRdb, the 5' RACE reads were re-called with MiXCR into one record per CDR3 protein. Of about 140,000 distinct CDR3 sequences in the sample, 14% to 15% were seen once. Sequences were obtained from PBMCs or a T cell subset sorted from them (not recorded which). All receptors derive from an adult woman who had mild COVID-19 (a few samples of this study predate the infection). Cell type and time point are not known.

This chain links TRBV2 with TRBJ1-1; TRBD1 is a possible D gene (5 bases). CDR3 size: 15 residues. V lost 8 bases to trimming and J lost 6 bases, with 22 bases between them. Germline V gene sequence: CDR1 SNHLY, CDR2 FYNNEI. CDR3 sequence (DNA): TGTGCCAGCCAGCAATTCCCGGAGTCGGGGGCTGAAGCTTTCTTT. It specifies CASQQFPESGAEAFF.

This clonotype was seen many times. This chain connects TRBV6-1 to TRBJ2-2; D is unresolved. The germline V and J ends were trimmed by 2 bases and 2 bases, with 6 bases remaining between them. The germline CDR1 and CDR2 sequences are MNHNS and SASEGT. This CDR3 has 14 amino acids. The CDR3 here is CASSEMRNTGELFF. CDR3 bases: TGTGCCAGCAGTGAAATGCGAAACACCGGGGAGCTGTTTTTT.

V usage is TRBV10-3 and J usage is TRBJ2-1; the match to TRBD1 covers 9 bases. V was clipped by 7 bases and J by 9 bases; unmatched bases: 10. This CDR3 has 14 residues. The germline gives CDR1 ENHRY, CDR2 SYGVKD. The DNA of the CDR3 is TGTGCCATCACCACCGGGACAGGGTGGAGTGAGCAGTTCTTC. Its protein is CAITTGTGWSEQFF.

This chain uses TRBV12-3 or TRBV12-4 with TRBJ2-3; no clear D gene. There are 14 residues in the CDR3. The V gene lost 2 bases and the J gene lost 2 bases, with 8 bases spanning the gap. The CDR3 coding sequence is TGTGCCAGCAGTTTAAGCAGGTACACAGATACGCAGTATTTT. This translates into CASSLSRYTDTQYF.

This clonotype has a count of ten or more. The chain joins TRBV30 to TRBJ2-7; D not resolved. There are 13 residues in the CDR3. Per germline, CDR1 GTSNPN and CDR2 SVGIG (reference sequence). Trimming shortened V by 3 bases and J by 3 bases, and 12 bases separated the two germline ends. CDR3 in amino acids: CAWSQNLGYEQYF. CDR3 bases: TGTGCCTGGAGCCAAAATCTGGGCTACGAGCAGTACTTC.

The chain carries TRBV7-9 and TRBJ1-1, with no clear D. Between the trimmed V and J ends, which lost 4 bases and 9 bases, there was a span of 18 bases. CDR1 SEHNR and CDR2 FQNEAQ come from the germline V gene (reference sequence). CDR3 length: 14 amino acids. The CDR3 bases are TGTGCCAGCAGCTGGGAGGAGACGGGGATTAAAGCTTTCTTT. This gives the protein CASSWEETGIKAFF.

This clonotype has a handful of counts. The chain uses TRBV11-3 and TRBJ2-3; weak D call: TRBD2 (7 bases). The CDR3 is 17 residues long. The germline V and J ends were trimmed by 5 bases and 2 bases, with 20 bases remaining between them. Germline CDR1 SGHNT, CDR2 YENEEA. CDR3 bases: TGTGCCAGCAGCACCCAAGATCGTGGGGGGGCCACAGATACGCAGTATTTT. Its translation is CASSTQDRGGATDTQYF.

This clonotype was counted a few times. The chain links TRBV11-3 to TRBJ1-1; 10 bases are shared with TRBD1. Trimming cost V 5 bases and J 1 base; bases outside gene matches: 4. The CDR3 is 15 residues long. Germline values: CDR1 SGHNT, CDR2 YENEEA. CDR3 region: CASSDRDRGNTEAFF. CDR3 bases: TGTGCCAGCAGCGACCGGGACAGGGGGAACACTGAAGCTTTCTTT.

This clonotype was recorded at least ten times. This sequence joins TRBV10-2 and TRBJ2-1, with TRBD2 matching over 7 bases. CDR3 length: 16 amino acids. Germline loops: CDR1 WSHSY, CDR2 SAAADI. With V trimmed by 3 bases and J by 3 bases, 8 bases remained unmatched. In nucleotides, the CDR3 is TGCGCCAGCAGTGACATGGGGGGAGGGATCTACAATGAGCAGTTCTTC. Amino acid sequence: CASSDMGGGIYNEQFF.

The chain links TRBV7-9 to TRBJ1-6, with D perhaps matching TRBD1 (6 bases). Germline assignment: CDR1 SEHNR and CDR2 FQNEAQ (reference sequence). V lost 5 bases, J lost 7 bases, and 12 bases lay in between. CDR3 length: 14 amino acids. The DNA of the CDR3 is TGTGCCAGCAGCCCAGGACAGACGAATTCACCCCTCCACTTT. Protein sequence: CASSPGQTNSPLHF. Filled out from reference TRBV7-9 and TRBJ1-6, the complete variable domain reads DTGVSQNPRHKITKRGQNVTFRCDPISEHNRLYWYRQTLGQGPEFLTYFQNEAQLEKSRLLSDRFSAERPKGSFSTLEIQRTEQGDSAMYLCASSPGQTNSPLHFGNGTRLTVT.

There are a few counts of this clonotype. In nucleotides, the CDR3 is TGCGCCAGCAGCCACGGACGGTACGAGCAGTACTTC. Amino acid sequence: CASSHGRYEQYF. The chain has TRBV4-1 and TRBJ2-7; D is unclear. Looked up from germline, CDR1 is MGHRA and CDR2 is YSYEKL. This CDR3 contains 12 residues. The ends were cut back, 3 bases at V and 4 bases at J, with 7 bases in the middle.

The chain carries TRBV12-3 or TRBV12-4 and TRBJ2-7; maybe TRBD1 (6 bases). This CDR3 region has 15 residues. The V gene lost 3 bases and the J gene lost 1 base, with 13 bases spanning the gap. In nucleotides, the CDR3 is TGTGCCAGCAGTTTCACTCAGGGGATTTCCTACGAGCAGTACTTC. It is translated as CASSFTQGISYEQYF.

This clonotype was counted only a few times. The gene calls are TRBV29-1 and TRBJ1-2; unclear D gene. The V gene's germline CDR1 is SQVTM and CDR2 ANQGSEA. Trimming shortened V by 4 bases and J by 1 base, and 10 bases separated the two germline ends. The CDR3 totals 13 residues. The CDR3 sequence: CSVGADLNYGYTF. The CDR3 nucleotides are TGCAGCGTTGGGGCAGACCTTAACTATGGCTACACCTTC.

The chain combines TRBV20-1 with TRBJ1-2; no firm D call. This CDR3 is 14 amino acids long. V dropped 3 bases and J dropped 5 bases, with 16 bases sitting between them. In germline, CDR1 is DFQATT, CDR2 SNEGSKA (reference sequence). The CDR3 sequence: CSASRQEVGYGYTF. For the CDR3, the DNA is TGCAGTGCTAGTAGGCAGGAGGTTGGGTATGGCTACACCTTC.

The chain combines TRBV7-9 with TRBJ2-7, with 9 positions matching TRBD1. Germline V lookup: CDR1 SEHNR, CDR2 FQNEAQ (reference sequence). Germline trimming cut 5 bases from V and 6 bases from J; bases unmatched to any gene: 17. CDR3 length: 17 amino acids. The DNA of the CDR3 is TGTGCCAGCAGCGCCCCGAACCCCGGGACAGGGCTGGTCGAGCAGTACTTC. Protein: CASSAPNPGTGLVEQYF. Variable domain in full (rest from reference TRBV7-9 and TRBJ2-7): DTGVSQNPRHKITKRGQNVTFRCDPISEHNRLYWYRQTLGQGPEFLTYFQNEAQLEKSRLLSDRFSAERPKGSFSTLEIQRTEQGDSAMYLCASSAPNPGTGLVEQYFGPGTRLTVT.

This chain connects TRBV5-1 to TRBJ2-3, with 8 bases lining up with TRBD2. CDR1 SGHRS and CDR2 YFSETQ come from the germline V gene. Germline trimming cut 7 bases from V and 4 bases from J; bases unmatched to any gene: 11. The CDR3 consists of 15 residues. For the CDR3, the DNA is TGCGCCAGCTTACCGGGACTAGGATCACCAGATACGCAGTATTTT. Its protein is CASLPGLGSPDTQYF.

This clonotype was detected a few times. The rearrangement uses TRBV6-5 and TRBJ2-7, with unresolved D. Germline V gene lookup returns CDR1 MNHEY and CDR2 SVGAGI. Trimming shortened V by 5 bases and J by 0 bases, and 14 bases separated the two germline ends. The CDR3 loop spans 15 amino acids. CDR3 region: CASSTLDFNSYEQYF. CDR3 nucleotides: TGTGCCAGCAGTACTCTCGACTTCAACTCCTACGAGCAGTACTTC.

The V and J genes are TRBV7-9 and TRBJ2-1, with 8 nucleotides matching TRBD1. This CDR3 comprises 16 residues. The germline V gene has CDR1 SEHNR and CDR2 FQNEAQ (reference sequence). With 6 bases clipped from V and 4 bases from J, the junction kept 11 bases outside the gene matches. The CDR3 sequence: CASSNRGTFGYNEQFF. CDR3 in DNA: TGTGCCAGCAGTAACAGGGGGACGTTTGGGTACAATGAGCAGTTCTTC.

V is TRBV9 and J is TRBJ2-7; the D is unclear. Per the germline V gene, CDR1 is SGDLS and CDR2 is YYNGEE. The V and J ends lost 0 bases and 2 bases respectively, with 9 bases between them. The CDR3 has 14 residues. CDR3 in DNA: TGTGCCAGCAGCGTAGGTAGCACTCCCTACGAGCAGTACTTC. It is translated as CASSVGSTPYEQYF.

The CDR3 here is CASSTRVSTEQYF. The DNA of the CDR3 is TGTGCCAGCAGCACGAGGGTTTCTACCGAGCAGTACTTC. The chain employs TRBV5-5 and TRBJ2-7; D is perhaps TRBD2 (5 bases). Trimming cost V 4 bases and J 6 bases, with 14 bases left between them. This CDR3 region has 13 residues. CDR1 and CDR2 from the germline V gene are SGHKS and YYEKEE (reference sequence).

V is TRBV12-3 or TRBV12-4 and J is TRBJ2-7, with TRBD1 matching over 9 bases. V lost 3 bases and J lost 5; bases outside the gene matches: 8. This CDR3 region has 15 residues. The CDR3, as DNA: TGTGCCAGCAGTTTGTTTGGGACAGGGCGACACGAGCAGTACTTC. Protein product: CASSLFGTGRHEQYF.